This T cell receptor beta chain was captured in a study of blood T cell repertoires in COVID-19 (dated by TCRdb to the early 2020s). Study-level background: The collaborator samples originated in the United States, Italy and Spain and spanned the acute and convalescent phases of COVID-19. The prospective study material was composed of cDNA or gDNA derived from T cells, B-cell-depleted T cells, or PBMCs. Subjects who had been exposed to COVID-19, were actively infected with it, or had recovered from it provided the deeply sampled blood TCRbeta repertoires that made up the dataset. The repertoires were released in a freely available public database intended as a resource for research on the immune response to SARS-CoV-2. The samples were drawn from the first 160 participants of the ongoing ImmuneRACE study and from some 1,300 subjects provided by 6 global collaborators. Nearly every sample came with metadata listing a de-identified subject ID, COVID-19 status, age in years and sex. Where available, HLA class I and class II types were obtained from metadata supplied by the sample provider rather than from assay-based typing.

There are 12 amino acids in the CDR3, from cysteine to phenylalanine inclusive. Kept here is only the CDR3 DNA, which spans 36 bases and is read in frame from base 1. V was cut back by 2 bases and J by 7 bases, leaving a gap of 9 bases between them. The germline V gene gives CDR1 as MDHEN and CDR2 as SYDVKM. Points on this clone: Its antigen is not yet known. No per-base quality is available; no much larger clone lies one base away.

Collaborating institutions collected whole blood in K2EDTA tubes following their own protocols. Collaborator samples were shipped for TCRbeta analysis as frozen whole blood, isolated PBMCs, or DNA extracted from either sample type. Broad study findings and their caveats: The quantity of clinical and demographic metadata differed by source and by participant and was supplied without curation.

TCRbeta CDR3 regions were amplified from genomic DNA using the immunoSEQ Assay, a bias-controlled multiplex PCR. The paper's data handling went like this. Within the assay, amplification of reference gene primers was used to estimate how many nucleated cells each sample contained. To quantify the absolute abundance of each unique TCRbeta CDR3 rearrangement, sequence reads were collapsed and filtered. For each sample, productive Simpson clonality was calculated as the square root of Simpson's diversity index across productive rearrangements. TCRdb took over this immuneACCESS table, retaining in-frame rearrangements with V and J assigned. Such tables are incomplete; in checked studies, under half of the missing clones stem from an unresolved V gene, and the remainder is unexplained. V and J calls and clone size come straight from that table; D and trimming were deduced from the DNA. In this sample the table shows approximately 69,000 clones, more than 70% of which occur a single time. Around 50% of the sample belongs to the ten largest clones.

This sequence was found in a human donor in a cohort sampled during active COVID-19. This receptor chain uses TRBV28 and TRBJ2-7; TRBD2 is a weak D gene call, 6 bases matching. The sample was peripheral blood. The encoded CDR3 is CASSLRGREQYF. The sequence in DNA is TGTGCCAGCAGTTTACGGGGGAGGGAGCAGTACTTC.